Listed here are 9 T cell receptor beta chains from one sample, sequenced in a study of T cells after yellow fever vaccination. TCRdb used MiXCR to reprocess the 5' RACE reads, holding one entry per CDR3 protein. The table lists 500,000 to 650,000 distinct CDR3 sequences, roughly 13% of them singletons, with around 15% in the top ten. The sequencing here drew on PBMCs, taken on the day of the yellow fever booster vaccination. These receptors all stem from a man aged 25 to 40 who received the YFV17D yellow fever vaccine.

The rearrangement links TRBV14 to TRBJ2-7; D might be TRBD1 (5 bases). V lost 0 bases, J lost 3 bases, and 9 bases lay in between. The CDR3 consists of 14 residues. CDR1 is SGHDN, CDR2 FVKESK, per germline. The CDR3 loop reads CASSQDTGRYEQYF. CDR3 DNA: TGTGCCAGCAGCCAAGATACAGGACGCTACGAGCAGTACTTC.

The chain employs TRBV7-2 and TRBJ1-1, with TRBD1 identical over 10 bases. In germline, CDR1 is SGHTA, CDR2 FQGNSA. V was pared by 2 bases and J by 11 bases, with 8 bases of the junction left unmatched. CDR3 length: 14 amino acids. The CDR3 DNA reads TGTGCCAGCAGCTTATGGGACAGGGGCCCGGCGGCTTTCTTT. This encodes CASSLWDRGPAAFF.

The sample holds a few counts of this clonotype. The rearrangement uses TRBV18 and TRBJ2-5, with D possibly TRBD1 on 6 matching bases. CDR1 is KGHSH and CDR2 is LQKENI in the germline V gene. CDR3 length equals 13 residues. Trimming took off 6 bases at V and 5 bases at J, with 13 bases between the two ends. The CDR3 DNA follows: TGTGCCAGCTCGAACAGGGCCGGGGAGACCCAGTACTTC. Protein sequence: CASSNRAGETQYF. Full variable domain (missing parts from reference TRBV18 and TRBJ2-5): NAGVMQNPRHLVRRRGQEARLRCSPMKGHSHVYWYRQLPEEGLKFMVYLQKENIIDESGMPKERFSAEFPKEGPSILRIQQVVRGDSAAYFCASSNRAGETQYFGPGTRLLVL.

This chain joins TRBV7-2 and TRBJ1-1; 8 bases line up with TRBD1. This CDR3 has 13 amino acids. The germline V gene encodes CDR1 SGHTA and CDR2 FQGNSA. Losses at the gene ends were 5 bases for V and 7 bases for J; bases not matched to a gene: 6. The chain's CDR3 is CASSVQGDLEAFF. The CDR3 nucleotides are TGTGCCAGCAGCGTACAGGGGGACCTTGAAGCTTTCTTT.

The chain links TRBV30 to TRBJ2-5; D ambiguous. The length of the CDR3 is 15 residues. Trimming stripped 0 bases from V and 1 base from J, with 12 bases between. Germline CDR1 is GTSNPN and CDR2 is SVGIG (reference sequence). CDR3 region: CAWSVSTVRQETQYF. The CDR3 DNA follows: TGTGCCTGGAGTGTATCAACGGTACGCCAAGAGACCCAGTACTTC.

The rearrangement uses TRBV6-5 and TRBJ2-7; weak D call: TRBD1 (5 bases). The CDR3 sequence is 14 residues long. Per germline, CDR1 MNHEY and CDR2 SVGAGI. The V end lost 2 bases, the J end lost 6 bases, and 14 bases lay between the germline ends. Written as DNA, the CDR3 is TGTGCCAGCAGTTACGTGCAGGGTTTTTCCGAGCAGTACTTC. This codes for CASSYVQGFSEQYF.

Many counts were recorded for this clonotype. The CDR3: CASSLGDRSVLTEAFF. The CDR3 nucleotides are TGCGCCAGCAGCTTGGGGGACAGGTCCGTCTTAACTGAAGCTTTCTTT. The gene calls are TRBV5-1 and TRBJ1-1; 8 bases are a match to TRBD1. The J segment lost 5 bases and the V segment lost 0 bases, leaving 9 bases of the junction unmatched. This CDR3 is 16 amino acids long. In germline, CDR1 is SGHRS, CDR2 YFSETQ.

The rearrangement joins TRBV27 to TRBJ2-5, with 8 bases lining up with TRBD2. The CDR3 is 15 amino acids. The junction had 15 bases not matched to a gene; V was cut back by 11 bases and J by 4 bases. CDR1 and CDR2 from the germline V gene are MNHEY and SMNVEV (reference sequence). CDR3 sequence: CAALPPGRALETQYF. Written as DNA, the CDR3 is TGTGCCGCCCTCCCCCCCGGGAGGGCCTTAGAGACCCAGTACTTC.

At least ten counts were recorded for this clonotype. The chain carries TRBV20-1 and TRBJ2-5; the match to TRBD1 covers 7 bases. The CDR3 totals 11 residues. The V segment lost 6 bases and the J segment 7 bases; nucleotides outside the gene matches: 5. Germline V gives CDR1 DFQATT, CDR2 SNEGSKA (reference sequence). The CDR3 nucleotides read TGCAGTGCCAAACAGGGGCCGACCCAGTACTTC. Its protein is CSAKQGPTQYF.